This T cell receptor (beta chain) was identified during a study of tissue T cells after allogeneic stem cell transplantation. Study-level results: Only a limited share of tissue TCRs appeared in blood or spleen. Anatomically similar tissues had similar TCR repertoires within each patient. Few T cell clones were shared across patients, but motif clusters showed tissue-specific shared signatures.

The V end was cut by 5 bases, the J end by 4 bases, with 12 bases between. CDR3 length: 13 residues. Germline lookup yields CDR1 SGHTA and CDR2 FQGNSA. CDR3 sequences, V/J genes, frequencies and template counts came from survey-depth TCRbeta sequencing. Clones were sequenced by immunoSEQ multiplex PCR, and TCRdb holds only the in-frame ones, with some missing. Of about 9,800 clones listed, 50% to 70% are singletons. Worth noting for this clone: Its antigen is as yet unknown.

The J gene is TRBJ2-7, the V gene TRBV7-2, with D maybe TRBD1 (6 bases). The origin of this receptor is a woman between 18 and 50 years old with breast cancer. The source was tissue from the ileum, collected at autopsy. The CDR3 here is CASSQDSVYEQYF. CDR3 sequence (DNA): TGTGCCAGCAGCCAGGACAGCGTATACGAGCAGTACTTC.